A selection of T cell receptor beta chains follows, all from one sample in a study of blood T cell repertoires in COVID-19. TCRdb's table, derived via immunoSEQ multiplex PCR, lists solely in-frame clones and lacks some. Of about 110,000 clones in the sample, around 80% were seen once. The source material was peripheral blood. These receptors were taken from a human donor in a cohort sampled during active or convalescent COVID-19. CDR3s include the opening cysteine and the closing phenylalanine or tryptophan. The D gene is left open where the match is weak.

>TRBD1|TRBJ1-5|TRBV28
CASSLAGTDNQPQHF
>.|TRBJ1-5|TRBV3-1/TRBV3-2
CASSQVWTYSNQPQHF
>TRBD2|TRBJ2-1|TRBV2
CASTRGRAHGEQFF
>TRBD1|TRBJ1-4|TRBV5-1
CASSFQGAGNEKLFF
>.|TRBJ2-7|TRBV7-9
CASSQGPLRSYEQYF
>.|TRBJ2-1|TRBV29-1
CSVFPELTEDNEQFF
>TRBD1|TRBJ2-3|TRBV24-1
CATSDRQGVITDTQYF
>.|TRBJ2-3|TRBV3-1/TRBV3-2
CASSRISGSTDTQYF
>.|TRBJ1-5|TRBV21-1
CASSPLCDQPQHF
>.|TRBJ1-1|TRBV6-5
CASSYSLYWLPREAFF
>TRBD1|TRBJ2-2|TRBV19
CASRRAGTGDNTGELFF
>TRBD2|TRBJ2-7|TRBV27
CASSPSGRERGTVEQYF
>TRBD2|TRBJ2-3|TRBV24-1
CATSDWSRISSGGALMADTQYF
>TRBD2|TRBJ2-1|TRBV5-1
CASSKAGGNNEQFF
>TRBD1|TRBJ1-2|TRBV27
CASKVAGQGAFRGGYTF
>TRBD2|TRBJ2-2|TRBV3-1/TRBV3-2
CASSQDWGLAGRGTGELFF
>TRBD1|TRBJ2-1|TRBV6-5
CASSPNTGGRRWFF
>TRBD2|TRBJ2-1|TRBV25-1
CASSGRTSNTIEQFF
>.|TRBJ1-4|TRBV5-1
CASRGVGAYEKLFF
>.|TRBJ2-1|TRBV24-1
CATSGVPPAYNEQFF
>.|TRBJ1-2|TRBV19
CARNRVGGYTF
>TRBD1|TRBJ1-1|TRBV27
CASSLSPILLRDRGFEAFF
>.|TRBJ2-7|TRBV6-2/TRBV6-3
CASSYGAGFLRYEQYF
>.|TRBJ2-3|TRBV5-1
CASSLVFVDTQYF
>TRBD2|TRBJ2-7|TRBV7-2
CASSPRTSGRPWGGYEQYF
>.|TRBJ2-1|TRBV5-1
CASSSRDFRNNEQFF
>TRBD1|TRBJ2-5|TRBV12-5
CASGLVLGQGTETQYF
>.|TRBJ1-2|TRBV7-6
CASSLGSQSSYGYTF
>TRBD1|TRBJ2-1|TRBV5-1
CASSYGTGVSIPPFF
>.|TRBJ1-1|TRBV5-8
CASSLAQYGGNTEAFF
>.|TRBJ2-2|TRBV7-9
CASRPHTGSNGELFF
>.|TRBJ2-7|TRBV6-1
CASSEVGQIYEQYF
>TRBD2|TRBJ2-2|TRBV5-1
CASRRGETGELFF
>TRBD2|TRBJ2-3|TRBV3-1/TRBV3-2
CASSPPGLAERYF
>TRBD2|TRBJ2-1|TRBV9
CASSVTSAGNEQFF
>.|TRBJ1-4|TRBV29-1
CSAGAWNEKLFF
>.|TRBJ1-4|TRBV28
CASSSPGRKGEKLFF
>.|TRBJ2-1|TRBV19
CASSILGPDSEQFF
>TRBD1|TRBJ1-2|TRBV7-3
CASSPTGGGYTF
>TRBD1|TRBJ2-7|TRBV6-2/TRBV6-3
CASSYSRYRGRSYEQYF
>TRBD1|TRBJ1-5|TRBV6-5
CASSYSRDRGNQPQHF
>TRBD1|TRBJ1-2|TRBV7-2
CASSLQGAYGYTF
>TRBD1|TRBJ1-5|TRBV27
CASSLGQGGNQPQHF
>TRBD1|TRBJ2-7|TRBV11-3
CASSSGTDSYEQYF
>TRBD2|TRBJ2-2|TRBV28
CASPSAGGGTGELFF
>.|TRBJ2-1|TRBV24-1
CATSDSTAWGSSYNEQFF
>.|TRBJ1-6|TRBV27
CASSLSRQTKNSPLHF
>.|TRBJ1-2|TRBV6-2/TRBV6-3
CASSQMYYGYTF
>.|TRBJ1-1|TRBV5-5
CASRDESDRVIEAFF
>.|TRBJ1-5|TRBV2
CASSGHSANQPQHF
>TRBD1|TRBJ1-3|TRBV10-3
CAIRATGTGNTIYF
>.|TRBJ2-5|TRBV19
CATTRGGLQETQYF
>TRBD1|TRBJ2-1|TRBV16
CASSQSILGQGFYEQFF
>.|TRBJ1-1|TRBV2
CASRPSGTEAFF